This T cell receptor beta chain emerged from a study of CD8+CD57+ T cells in acquired aplastic anemia. The authors sequenced patients whose flow cytometry had shown CD8+CD57+ cell expansion. At blood sampling, none of the patients had yet received therapy. This clonotype has ten or more counts. The antigen is not known. The study, taken as a whole, reports: Researchers report that some 31 CD8+ CDR3 sequences appeared in both patients and controls.

The V gene end was trimmed by 4 bases and the J gene end by 6 bases; junction bases not matched to a gene: 4. Germline V CDR1 and CDR2: SGHRS, YFSETQ. CDR3 length equals 13 residues. The study profiled TCR beta VDJ and CDR3 using genomic DNA as template. One entry per CDR3 protein, called by TCRdb with MiXCR from the reads. The sample contains 150,000 to 200,000 distinct CDR3 sequences, less than 50% of which appear only once. The sequencing input was sorted CD4+, CD8+, or CD8+CD57+ T cells (not recorded which) from PBMCs. The origin of this receptor is a human donor with aplastic anemia. J is TRBJ1-1 and V is TRBV5-1; 9 bases are a match to TRBD1. The CDR3 coding sequence is TGCGCCAGCAGCGAATGGGACAGGGCTGAAGCTTTCTTT. As protein: CASSEWDRAEAFF.